Following are 22 T cell receptor beta chains from one sample sequenced in a study of T cells after yellow fever vaccination. TCRdb re-called the 5' RACE reads through MiXCR, storing one row per CDR3 protein. The profile shows about 13,000 distinct CDR3 sequences, nearly 5% of them singletons. The specimen was PBMCs, either bulk or a sorted T-cell subset (CD4+, CD8+, memory, or dextramer-sorted; not recorded which), collected 45 days after the yellow fever booster vaccination. These receptors came from a young man who received the YFV17D yellow fever vaccine.

This clonotype was observed many times. The rearrangement uses TRBV7-2 and TRBJ2-5; either TRBD1 or TRBD2 may supply D (5 bases each). The CDR3 runs to 11 residues. Germline lookup yields CDR1 SGHTA and CDR2 FQGNSA. The V gene lost 1 base and the J gene lost 9 bases, with 6 bases spanning the gap. CDR3 sequence: CASSLGGAQYF. DNA for the CDR3: TGTGCCAGCAGCTTAGGAGGGGCCCAGTACTTC.

This clonotype was seen many times. V is TRBV11-2 and J is TRBJ2-1; TRBD2 matches at 7 bases. J lost 6 bases, V lost 3 bases, and 8 bases had no gene match. Germline V gene data show CDR1 as SGHAT and CDR2 as FQNNGV. The CDR3 totals 15 residues. CDR3 sequence (DNA): TGTGCCAGCAGCTTTCTCGCGGGAGAGGGCAATGAGCAGTTCTTC. It encodes CASSFLAGEGNEQFF.

This clonotype was picked up many times. V and J are TRBV7-2 and TRBJ2-7; a weak D match, TRBD2 (6 bases). CDR1 and CDR2 (germline): SGHTA, FQGNSA. CDR3 length: 17 residues. Trimming removed 3 bases at V and 5 bases at J, with 23 bases between. The CDR3 loop is CASSLWSRGAAANEQYF. In nucleotides, the CDR3 is TGTGCCAGCAGCTTGTGGTCGCGGGGCGCCGCAGCAAACGAGCAGTACTTC.

This clonotype was observed at least ten times. CDR3 DNA sequence: TGTGCCAGCTCACCACCGGCTGGAACTACGCAGTATTTT. This gives the protein CASSPPAGTTQYF. The V gene is TRBV18, the J gene TRBJ2-3; D unclear. The CDR3 loop spans 13 amino acids. V was cut by 0 bases and J by 8 bases, with 9 bases left in between. Germline CDR1 and CDR2: KGHSH and LQKENI.

The sample holds many counts of this clonotype. The chain links TRBV20-1 to TRBJ2-2; TRBD2 matches at 12 bases. With 6 bases clipped from V and 6 bases from J, the junction kept 5 bases outside the gene matches. The CDR3 is 14 amino acids. Germline assignment: CDR1 DFQATT and CDR2 SNEGSKA (reference sequence). The CDR3 reads CSATRTSGAGELFF. For the CDR3, the DNA is TGCAGTGCGACCCGGACTAGCGGGGCCGGGGAGCTGTTTTTT.

In this sample, this clonotype turned up many times. The chain carries TRBV7-2 and TRBJ2-1; the D gene is possibly TRBD2 (5 bases). V gave up 3 bases and J gave up 3 bases, with 9 bases separating them. The V gene's germline CDR1 is SGHTA and CDR2 FQGNSA. The CDR3 length is 14 residues. The CDR3 is CASSFTSFYNEQFF. CDR3 nucleotide sequence: TGTGCCAGCAGCTTCACTAGTTTCTACAATGAGCAGTTCTTC.

This clonotype was recorded many times. The chain couples TRBV11-2 to TRBJ2-2; 11 nucleotides agree with TRBD1. The length of the CDR3 is 16 residues. Germline V gene lookup returns CDR1 SGHAT and CDR2 FQNNGV. With 2 bases clipped from V and 6 bases from J, the junction kept 5 bases outside the gene matches. The CDR3 bases are TGTGCCAGCAGCTTACCCGGACAGGGGGCGCCCGGGGAGCTGTTTTTT. Translating it yields CASSLPGQGAPGELFF.

The chain has TRBV15 and TRBJ2-7; D is uncertain. The CDR3 is made up of 15 amino acids. Looked up from germline, CDR1 is LNHNV and CDR2 is YYDKDF (reference sequence). Trimming pared 6 bases from V and 0 bases from J, leaving 15 bases between. CDR3 sequence: CATSIGPGYSYEQYF. The CDR3 coding sequence is TGTGCCACCAGTATCGGTCCTGGCTACTCCTACGAGCAGTACTTC.

This clonotype occurred many times. This chain uses TRBV4-1 with TRBJ2-7; D is undetermined. CDR3 length equals 13 residues. Deletions cut 1 base from V and 3 bases from J, with 7 bases between. Germline assignment: CDR1 MGHRA and CDR2 YSYEKL. The CDR3 DNA follows: TGCGCCAGCAGCCAAGGTGGTTTCTACGAGCAGTACTTC. Translation gives CASSQGGFYEQYF.

This clonotype was counted ten times or more. This chain connects TRBV12-3 or TRBV12-4 to TRBJ1-2, with 7 bases identical to TRBD1. The V gene end was trimmed by 3 bases and the J gene end by 7 bases; junction bases not matched to a gene: 8. The CDR3 sequence is 14 residues long. In DNA, the CDR3 is TGTGCCAGCAGTTTTGAGGGGGCGCGTGGTGGCTACACCTTC. Residues: CASSFEGARGGYTF.

At least ten counts were recorded for this clonotype. V gene TRBV12-3 or TRBV12-4 combines with J gene TRBJ1-4; possibly TRBD1 for D (6 bases). Trimming took off 3 bases at V and 0 bases at J, with 14 bases between the two ends. The CDR3 sequence is 17 residues long. The CDR3 bases are TGTGCCAGCAGTTTCCTCCAGGGGCCAGCAACTAATGAAAAACTGTTTTTT. Its protein product is CASSFLQGPATNEKLFF.

This clonotype was recorded at least ten times. The chain couples TRBV29-1 to TRBJ2-3; tentative D call: TRBD2 (5 bases). The CDR3 spans 14 residues. Trimming removed 7 bases from V and 2 bases from J, with 16 bases in between. Germline V gives CDR1 SQVTM, CDR2 ANQGSEA. CDR3 DNA sequence: TGCAGCGCCAACCGAGGGCGGTTCACAGATACGCAGTATTTT. It codes for CSANRGRFTDTQYF.

This clonotype was seen at least ten times. CDR3: CASSPPAKSYEQYF. DNA of the CDR3: TGTGCCAGCTCACCACCGGCGAAGAGCTACGAGCAGTACTTC. V is TRBV18 and J is TRBJ2-7, with no clear D. V lost 0 bases to trimming and J lost 3 bases, with 9 bases between them. CDR3 length: 14 amino acids. Germline-derived CDR1 and CDR2 are KGHSH and LQKENI.

This clonotype was counted many times. The chain carries TRBV2 and TRBJ2-7; D is perhaps TRBD1 (5 bases). CDR3 length: 14 amino acids. Germline CDR1 SNHLY, CDR2 FYNNEI. With 7 bases removed from V and 3 bases from J, the gap between germline ends came to 16 bases. CDR3 amino acids: CASKAPGFFYEQYF. The CDR3 DNA sequence: TGTGCCAGCAAGGCTCCAGGGTTTTTCTACGAGCAGTACTTC.

Within the sample, this clonotype is medium-sized (0.01 to 0.1%). This rearrangement joins TRBV10-3 to TRBJ2-1; the D gene is possibly TRBD2 (5 bases). The V and J ends lost 4 bases and 8 bases respectively, with 12 bases between them. This CDR3 comprises 13 residues. Per germline, CDR1 ENHRY and CDR2 SYGVKD. The chain's CDR3 is CAISGASLDEQFF. The CDR3 nucleotides read TGTGCCATCAGTGGGGCTAGCTTAGATGAGCAGTTCTTC.

There are many counts of this clonotype. V gene TRBV24-1 combines with J gene TRBJ2-1; D is possibly TRBD1 (5 bases). Deletions cut 4 bases from V and 4 bases from J, with 13 bases between. Germline V CDR1 and CDR2: KGHDR, SFDVKD. This CDR3 is built from 15 residues. The CDR3, as DNA: TGTGCCACCAGTGACCCTCGGACATCATACAATGAGCAGTTCTTC. Its protein is CATSDPRTSYNEQFF.

This clonotype was seen at least ten times. The chain is built from TRBV27 and TRBJ2-5, with D maybe TRBD2 (6 bases). CDR3 length equals 17 residues. In germline, CDR1 is MNHEY, CDR2 SMNVEV (reference sequence). V lost 2 bases to trimming and J lost 4 bases, with 20 bases between them. The CDR3 protein is CASSLDPPEGSTETQYF. CDR3 nucleotides: TGTGCCAGCAGTTTAGATCCCCCGGAGGGCTCGACAGAGACCCAGTACTTC.

This clonotype was seen at least ten times. The rearrangement joins TRBV7-9 to TRBJ1-2; D not resolved. The CDR3 consists of 13 residues. V dropped 2 bases and J dropped 4 bases, with 8 bases sitting between them. The germline V gene has CDR1 SEHNR and CDR2 FQNEAQ (reference sequence). The CDR3 DNA is TGTGCCAGCAGCTTACGTCAGTCCTATGGCTACACCTTC. Amino acid sequence: CASSLRQSYGYTF.

With respect to this clonotype: This clone may be a read error of a much larger clone one base away. The V call is TRBV6-2 or TRBV6-3, the J call TRBJ2-7, with 10 bases matching TRBD1. V dropped 11 bases and J dropped 3; count of bases not matched to a gene: 4. The CDR3 runs 12 residues. Germline V lookup: CDR1 MNHEY, CDR2 SVGEGT. For the CDR3, the DNA is TGTGCCTGCCGGGACAGGGGCTACGAGCAGTACTTC. This translates into CACRDRGYEQYF.

Ten or more counts support this clonotype. The rearrangement joins TRBV7-3 to TRBJ2-1, with 10 bases matching TRBD2. The CDR3 sequence is 16 residues long. The germline V gene encodes CDR1 SGHTA and CDR2 FQGTGA. J gave up 9 bases and V 4 bases, and 12 bases lay outside the gene matches. The CDR3 loop is CASSSGLAVRGREQFF. The CDR3 DNA sequence: TGTGCCAGCAGCTCCGGACTAGCGGTTAGAGGGCGTGAGCAGTTCTTC.

This clonotype was observed many times. CDR3 bases: TGTGCCAGCCGGGACACCTCCTACGAGCAGTACTTC. It translates to CASRDTSYEQYF. This chain connects TRBV28 to TRBJ2-7; maybe TRBD1 (6 bases). The CDR3 consists of 12 residues. The germline V gene has CDR1 MDHEN and CDR2 SYDVKM. Trimming cost V 8 bases and J 0 bases, with 8 bases left between them.

This clonotype was seen ten or more times. This chain joins TRBV5-4 and TRBJ2-1, with 7 bases matching TRBD2. V lost 0 bases and J lost 9; bases outside the gene matches: 15. The CDR3 totals 17 residues. Germline lookup yields CDR1 SGHNT and CDR2 YYREEE (reference sequence). Here the CDR3 reads CASSLDAHGGRGGEQFF. The CDR3 bases are TGTGCCAGCAGCTTGGATGCCCATGGGGGGAGGGGAGGTGAGCAGTTCTTC.